The rows below give T cell receptor beta chains drawn from one sample of a study of blood T cell repertoires in COVID-19. Data came from immunoSEQ multiplex PCR; TCRdb stores just in-frame clones and leaves some out. This table holds around 230,000 clones, approximately 83% found once. The sequencing sample was made of PBMCs or T cells enriched from blood (not recorded which). These receptors were taken from a woman in her forties with acute COVID-19. The CDR3 runs from the conserved cysteine through the conserved F or W. Each record gives: V gene, J gene, clone size, CDR3 protein. Clone size appears in some rows only: once, few, many, or a class for an expanded clone.

TRBV15	TRBJ2-6	once	CATSRVLGGVLTF
TRBV7-3	TRBJ1-5	NA	CASSLRTGTANSNQPQHF
TRBV5-1	TRBJ2-1	NA	CASSLDRNNEQFF
TRBV10-2	TRBJ2-7	once	CATSTRGEEQYF
TRBV3-1/TRBV3-2	TRBJ2-1	NA	CASSQDLASGSNEQFF
TRBV5-1	TRBJ1-2	NA	CASSAGTGSTNYGYTF
TRBV7-9	TRBJ2-5	NA	CASSLVEEAETQYF
TRBV5-1	TRBJ2-1	NA	CASSLDSSGDEQFF
TRBV12-1	TRBJ1-2	NA	CASSSPWGRNYGYTF
TRBV5-4	TRBJ2-7	few	CASKRTGGEQYF
TRBV11-2	TRBJ1-1	NA	CASSTVRTRGEAFF
TRBV6-5	TRBJ1-5	NA	CASNQGSNQPQHF
TRBV27	TRBJ1-1	NA	CASSLSGQGPTEAFF
TRBV27	TRBJ2-1	NA	CASSTPSTGNEQFF
TRBV28	TRBJ1-5	once	CASSSGEQPQHF
TRBV10-2	TRBJ2-1	NA	CASSIAGGSEQFF
TRBV24-1	TRBJ2-3	NA	CATSLGATDTQYF
TRBV6-5	TRBJ2-2	NA	CASSYFGGGTGELFF
TRBV7-2	TRBJ2-3	NA	CASSFREGGTDTQYF
TRBV11-2	TRBJ2-7	once	CASSLGLAGESEQYF
TRBV5-1	TRBJ1-2	NA	CASSVAGFYYGYTF
TRBV6-5	TRBJ1-1	NA	CASTQGSLNTEAFF
TRBV20-1	TRBJ2-7	once	CSASFPGLASSYEQYF
TRBV5-8	TRBJ1-2	NA	CASSLDRGLLNGYTF
TRBV4-1	TRBJ2-1	NA	CASSHTSSYNEQFF
TRBV2	TRBJ2-7	NA	CASAGTVSSYEQYF
TRBV27	TRBJ2-1	few	CASSSRDYYSYNEQFF
TRBV7-3	TRBJ1-5	NA	CACSQGKQPQHF
TRBV19	TRBJ2-1	NA	CASTGGFWYNEQFF
TRBV14	TRBJ2-2	NA	CASSQDRASGELFF
TRBV18	TRBJ2-4	once	CASSPVNGQGANIQYF
TRBV10-3	TRBJ1-5	many	CAIRSGQSNQPQHF
TRBV19	TRBJ1-1	NA	CASKQNTEAFF
TRBV7-9	TRBJ2-1	NA	CASSLGLALYNEQFF
TRBV30	TRBJ1-1	NA	CAFGQGFSEAFF
TRBV7-9	TRBJ1-4	NA	CASSLVREKLFF
TRBV19	TRBJ2-5	NA	CASSTTTWLETQYF
TRBV7-3	TRBJ2-1	NA	CASSISSSYNEQFF
TRBV10-3	TRBJ2-1	NA	CAIRAGTGSYNEQFF
TRBV5-4	TRBJ2-5	NA	CASSPQVQETQYF
TRBV18	TRBJ1-4	NA	CASSPGESNEKLFF
TRBV7-3	TRBJ2-7	NA	CASSLTPIAGEVYEQYF
TRBV2	TRBJ1-2	NA	CASSDRFINYGYTF
TRBV29-1	TRBJ2-7	NA	CSVEDNRRPSEQYF
TRBV5-4	TRBJ2-7	NA	CASSSLTGDSYEQYF
TRBV24-1	TRBJ2-1	NA	CATSDLLSVFF
TRBV4-1	TRBJ2-7	NA	CASSPLASGSSKGTYEQYF